One sample yielded the 12 T cell receptor beta chains listed below, sequenced in a study of Ad26.COV2.S vaccination and SARS-CoV-2 variants. Method: immunoSEQ multiplex PCR; TCRdb's copy keeps in-frame clones and lacks some. The sample contains some 190,000 clones, roughly 85% of which appear only once. The material sequenced was peripheral blood, taken after recovery from COVID-19. Every receptor here comes from a human donor who had recovered from COVID-19.

This chain joins TRBV7-3 and TRBJ2-3; D gene uncertain. The CDR3 extends over 15 amino acids. V lost 1 base and J lost 6, with 14 bases in between. Germline CDR1 is SGHTA and CDR2 is FQGTGA. CDR3 sequence: CASSLSHGPRDTQYF. The CDR3 nucleotides read TGTGCCAGCAGCTTAAGTCACGGGCCCCGGGATACGCAGTATTTT.

The CDR3 loop is CASSFGVGNTEAFF. For the CDR3, the DNA is TGTGCCAGCAGCTTTGGGGTAGGGAACACTGAAGCTTTCTTT. The J gene is TRBJ1-1, the V gene TRBV11-3; D uncertain. CDR3 length: 14 amino acids. Trimming stripped 3 bases from V and 1 base from J, with 9 bases between. The germline CDR1 and CDR2 sequences are SGHNT and YENEEA.

The sample holds a few counts of this clone. The V and J genes are TRBV28 and TRBJ2-5; TRBD2 is a possible D gene (5 bases). Germline V lookup: CDR1 MDHEN, CDR2 SYDVKM. Trimming took 6 bases from V and 0 from J, leaving 8 bases between them. CDR3 length: 13 residues. Here the CDR3 reads CASRKDYQETQYF. The CDR3 nucleotides read TGTGCCAGCAGGAAGGACTACCAAGAGACCCAGTACTTC.

This clone was counted once. V gene TRBV9 combines with J gene TRBJ1-1; D uncertain. Germline values: CDR1 SGDLS, CDR2 YYNGEE. The CDR3 has 15 amino acids. Trimming cost V 3 bases and J 1 base, with 13 bases left between them. The CDR3 protein is CASSGDLTGNTEAFF. The CDR3 bases are TGTGCCAGCAGCGGCGACCTCACGGGGAACACTGAAGCTTTCTTT.

This chain links TRBV12-3 or TRBV12-4 with TRBJ2-1, with unresolved D. The CDR3 consists of 13 residues. The V end lost 1 base, the J end lost 6 bases, and 7 bases lay between the germline ends. DNA for the CDR3: TGTGCCAGCAGTTTAGGGGCGACCAATGAGCAGTTCTTC. This translates into CASSLGATNEQFF.

This clone was detected once. The chain combines TRBV29-1 with TRBJ2-6; D is perhaps TRBD2 (6 bases). The germline gives CDR1 SQVTM, CDR2 ANQGSEA. The length of the CDR3 is 15 residues. The V and J ends lost 7 bases and 0 bases respectively, with 13 bases between them. The CDR3: CSAGGDGSGANVLTF. The CDR3 coding sequence is TGCAGCGCCGGGGGAGACGGCTCTGGGGCCAACGTCCTGACTTTC.

The chain links TRBV7-9 to TRBJ1-4; D uncertain. This CDR3 spans 15 amino acids. Germline V gene data show CDR1 as SEHNR and CDR2 as FQNEAQ (reference sequence). V was pared by 5 bases and J by 7 bases, with 17 bases between. CDR3 bases: TGTGCCAGCAGCCCAAACGGAAGGGCAGGTGAAAAACTGTTTTTT. This codes for CASSPNGRAGEKLFF.

The chain couples TRBV30 to TRBJ1-2, with D perhaps TRBD1 (6 bases). Trimming stripped 5 bases from V and 0 bases from J, with 16 bases between. The CDR3 is 15 amino acids. Per the germline V gene, CDR1 is GTSNPN and CDR2 is SVGIG (reference sequence). The chain's CDR3 is CAWDPTGSANYGYTF. CDR3 nucleotides: TGTGCCTGGGACCCTACAGGGTCAGCTAACTATGGCTACACCTTC.

V and J are TRBV6-5 and TRBJ2-7, with a tentative D call TRBD1 (5 bases). Germline V CDR1 and CDR2: MNHEY, SVGAGI. Trimming took 7 bases from V and 1 from J, leaving 17 bases between them. The length of the CDR3 is 15 residues. In nucleotides, the CDR3 is TGTGCCAGCACCCTTTTGACAGCGAATTCCTACGAGCAGTACTTC. It codes for CASTLLTANSYEQYF.

This clone was counted a single time. The V call is TRBV7-2, the J call TRBJ2-3; the D is unclear. The CDR3 has 13 residues. Trimming took 3 bases from V and 1 from J, leaving 5 bases between them. The germline V gene has CDR1 SGHTA and CDR2 FQGNSA. Here the CDR3 reads CASSFSGTDTQYF. In DNA, the CDR3 is TGTGCCAGCAGCTTCAGCGGCACAGATACGCAGTATTTT.

This chain joins TRBV6-5 and TRBJ2-5; D possibly corresponds to TRBD1 (7 bases). The ends were cut back, 11 bases at V and 4 bases at J, with 11 bases in the middle. In germline, CDR1 is MNHEY, CDR2 SVGAGI. This CDR3 has 11 residues. The chain's CDR3 is CAQGGSETQYF. CDR3 bases: TGTGCCCAGGGGGGATCAGAGACCCAGTACTTC.

This chain links TRBV3-1 (or the pseudogene TRBV3-2) with TRBJ1-6; D unclear. Germline values: CDR1 LGHDT, CDR2 YNNKEL (reference sequence). CDR3 length: 14 amino acids. V was trimmed by 4 bases and J by 14 bases, leaving 18 bases between them. In DNA form, the CDR3 reads TGTGCCAGCAGCCCCGGCCGCTTTATTCCAACCCTCCACTTT. This sequence encodes CASSPGRFIPTLHF.